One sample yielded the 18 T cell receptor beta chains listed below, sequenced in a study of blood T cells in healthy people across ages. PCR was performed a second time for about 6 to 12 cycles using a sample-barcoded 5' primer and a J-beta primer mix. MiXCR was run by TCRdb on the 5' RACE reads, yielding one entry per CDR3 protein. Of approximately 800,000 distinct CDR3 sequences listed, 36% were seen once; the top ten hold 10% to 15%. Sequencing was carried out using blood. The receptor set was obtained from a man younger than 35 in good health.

The CDR3 nucleotides read TGTGCCAGCAGCCCCCCGGACAGGGATGAAGAGACCCAGTACTTC. Translation gives CASSPPDRDEETQYF. The V call is TRBV3-1, the J call TRBJ2-5; 8 nucleotides line up with TRBD1. CDR3 length: 15 amino acids. In germline, CDR1 is LGHDT, CDR2 YNNKEL (reference sequence). V dropped 4 bases and J dropped 3; count of bases not matched to a gene: 7.

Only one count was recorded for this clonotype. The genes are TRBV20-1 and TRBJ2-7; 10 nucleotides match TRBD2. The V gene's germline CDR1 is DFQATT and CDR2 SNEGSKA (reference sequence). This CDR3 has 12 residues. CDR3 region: CSLAGAYNEQYF. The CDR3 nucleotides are TGCAGCCTAGCGGGGGCCTACAATGAGCAGTACTTC.

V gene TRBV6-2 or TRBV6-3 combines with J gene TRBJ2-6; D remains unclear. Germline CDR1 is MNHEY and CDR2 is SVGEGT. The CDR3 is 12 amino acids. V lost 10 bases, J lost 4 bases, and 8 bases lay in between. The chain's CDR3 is CATAPGANVLTF. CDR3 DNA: TGTGCCACGGCCCCAGGGGCCAACGTCCTGACTTTC.

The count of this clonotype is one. The CDR3 here is CASSRPGQGVDEKLFF. In DNA, the CDR3 is TGCGCCAGCAGCCGACCGGGACAGGGTGTCGACGAAAAACTGTTTTTT. V and J are TRBV4-1 and TRBJ1-4, with TRBD1 matching 9 bases. The CDR3 has 16 residues. V shed 4 bases and J 8 bases; nucleotides not matched to a gene: 11. In germline, CDR1 is MGHRA, CDR2 YSYEKL.

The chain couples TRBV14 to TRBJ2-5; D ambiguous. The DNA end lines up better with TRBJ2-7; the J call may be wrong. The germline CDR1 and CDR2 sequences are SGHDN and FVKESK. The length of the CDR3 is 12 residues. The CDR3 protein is CANPPTKDEQYF. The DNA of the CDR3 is TGTGCCAACCCCCCGACAAAGGACGAGCAGTACTTC.

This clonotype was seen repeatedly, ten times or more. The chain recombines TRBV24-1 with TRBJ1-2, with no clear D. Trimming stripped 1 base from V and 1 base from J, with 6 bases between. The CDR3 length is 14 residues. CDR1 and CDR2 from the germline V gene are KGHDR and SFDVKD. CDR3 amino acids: CATSDFDGNYGYTF. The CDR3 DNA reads TGTGCCACCAGTGATTTTGACGGTAACTATGGCTACACCTTC.

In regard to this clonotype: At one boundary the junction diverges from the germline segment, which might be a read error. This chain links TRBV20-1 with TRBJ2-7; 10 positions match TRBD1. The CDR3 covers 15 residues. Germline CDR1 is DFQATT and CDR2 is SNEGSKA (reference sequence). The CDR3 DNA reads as TGCAGTGCTAGAGACCGGGACAGGGGTTCCTACGAGCGGTACTTC. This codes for CSARDRDRGSYERYF.

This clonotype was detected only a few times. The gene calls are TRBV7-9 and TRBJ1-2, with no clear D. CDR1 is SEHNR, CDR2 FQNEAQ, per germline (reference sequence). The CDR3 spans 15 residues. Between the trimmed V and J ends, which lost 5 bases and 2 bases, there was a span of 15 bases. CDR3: CASSAPRELNYGYTF. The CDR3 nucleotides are TGTGCCAGCAGCGCCCCCAGAGAGTTGAACTATGGCTACACCTTC.

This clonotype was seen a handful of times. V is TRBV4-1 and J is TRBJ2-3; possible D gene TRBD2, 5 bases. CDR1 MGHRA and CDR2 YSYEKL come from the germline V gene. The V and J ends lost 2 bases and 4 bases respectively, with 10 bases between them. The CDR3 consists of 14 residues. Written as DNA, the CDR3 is TGCGCCAGCAGCCAACAAGAGAGGGCAGATACGCAGTATTTT. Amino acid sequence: CASSQQERADTQYF.

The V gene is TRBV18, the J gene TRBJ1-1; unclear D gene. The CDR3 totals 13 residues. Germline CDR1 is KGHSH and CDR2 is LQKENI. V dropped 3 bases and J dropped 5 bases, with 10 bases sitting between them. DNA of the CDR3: TGTGCCAGCTCACCCCCGTATGGTACTGAAGCTTTCTTT. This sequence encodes CASSPPYGTEAFF.

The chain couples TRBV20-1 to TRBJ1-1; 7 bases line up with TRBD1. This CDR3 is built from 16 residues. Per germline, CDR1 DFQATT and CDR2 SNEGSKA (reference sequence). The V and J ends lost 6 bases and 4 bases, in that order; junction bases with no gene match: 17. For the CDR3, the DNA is TGCAGTGCACACGACAGGGCCCGTGCGGGGTTCACTGAAGCTTTCTTT. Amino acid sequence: CSAHDRARAGFTEAFF.

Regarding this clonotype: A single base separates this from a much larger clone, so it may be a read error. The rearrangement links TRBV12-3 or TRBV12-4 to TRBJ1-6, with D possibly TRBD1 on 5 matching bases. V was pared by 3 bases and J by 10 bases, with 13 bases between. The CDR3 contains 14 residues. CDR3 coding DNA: TGTGCCAGCAGTTTCGGGGGTGCCGACTCACCCCTCCACTTT. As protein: CASSFGGADSPLHF.

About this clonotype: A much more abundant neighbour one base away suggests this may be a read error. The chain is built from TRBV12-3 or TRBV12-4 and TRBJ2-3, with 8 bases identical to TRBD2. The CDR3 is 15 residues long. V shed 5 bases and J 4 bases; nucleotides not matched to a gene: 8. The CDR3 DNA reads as TGTGCCAGCAGTCAGTCGGGACTAGTCGCAGATACGCAGTATTTT. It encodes CASSQSGLVADTQYF.

In DNA form, the CDR3 reads TGTGCCAGCAGCCAAGTCCAGACTAGCGGGGGGGCCACTGAGCAGTTCTTC. Amino acid sequence: CASSQVQTSGGATEQFF. The chain employs TRBV4-2 and TRBJ2-1, with 14 positions matching TRBD2. Trimming at V came to 1 base and at J to 9 bases, leaving 8 bases not matched to a gene. Germline V lookup: CDR1 LGHNA, CDR2 YNFKEQ. The CDR3 has 17 amino acids.

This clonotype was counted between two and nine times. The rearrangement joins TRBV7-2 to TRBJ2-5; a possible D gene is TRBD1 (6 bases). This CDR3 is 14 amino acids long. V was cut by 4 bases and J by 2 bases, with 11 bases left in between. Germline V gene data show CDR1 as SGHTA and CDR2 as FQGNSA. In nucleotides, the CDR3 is TGTGCCAGCAGCTCCGGGACAATTCAAGAGACCCAGTACTTC. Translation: CASSSGTIQETQYF.

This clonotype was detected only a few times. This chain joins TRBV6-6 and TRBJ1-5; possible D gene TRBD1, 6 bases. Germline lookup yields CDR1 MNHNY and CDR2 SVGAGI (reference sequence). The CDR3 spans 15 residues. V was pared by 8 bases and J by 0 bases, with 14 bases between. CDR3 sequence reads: CASGNRAGSNQPQHF. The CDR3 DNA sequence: TGTGCCAGCGGAAACAGGGCGGGTAGCAATCAGCCCCAGCATTTT.

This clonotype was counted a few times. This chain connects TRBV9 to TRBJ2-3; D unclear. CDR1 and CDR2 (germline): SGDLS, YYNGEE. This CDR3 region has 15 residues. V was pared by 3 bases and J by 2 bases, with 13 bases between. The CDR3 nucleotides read TGTGCCAGCAGCGCAAAGGACGGAAACACAGATACGCAGTATTTT. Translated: CASSAKDGNTDTQYF.

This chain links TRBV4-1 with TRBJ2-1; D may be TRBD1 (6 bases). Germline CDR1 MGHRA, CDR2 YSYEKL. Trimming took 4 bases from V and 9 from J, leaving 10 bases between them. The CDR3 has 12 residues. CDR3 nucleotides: TGCGCCAGCAGCCGCCAGGGGACTGAGCAGTTCTTC. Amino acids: CASSRQGTEQFF.